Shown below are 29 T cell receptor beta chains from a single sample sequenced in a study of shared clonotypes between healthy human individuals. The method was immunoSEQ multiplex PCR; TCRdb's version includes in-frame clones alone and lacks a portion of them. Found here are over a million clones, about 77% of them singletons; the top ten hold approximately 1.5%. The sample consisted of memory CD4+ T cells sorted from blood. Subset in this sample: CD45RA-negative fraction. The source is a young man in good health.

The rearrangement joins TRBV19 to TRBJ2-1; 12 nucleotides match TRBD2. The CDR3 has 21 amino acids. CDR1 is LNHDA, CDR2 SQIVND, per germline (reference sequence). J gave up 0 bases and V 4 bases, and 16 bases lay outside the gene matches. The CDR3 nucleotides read TGTGCCAGTAGTAGGCCTAGCGGGGGGGCCTCCAGGCGGGGCTCCTACAATGAGCAGTTCTTC. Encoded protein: CASSRPSGGASRRGSYNEQFF.

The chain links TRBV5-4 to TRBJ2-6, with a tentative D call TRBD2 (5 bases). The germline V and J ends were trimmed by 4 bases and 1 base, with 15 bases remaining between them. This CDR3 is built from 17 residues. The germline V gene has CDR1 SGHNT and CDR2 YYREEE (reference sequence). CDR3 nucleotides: TGTGCCAGCAGCAATCCGGGAACCTCATCTGGGGCCAACGTCCTGACTTTC. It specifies CASSNPGTSSGANVLTF. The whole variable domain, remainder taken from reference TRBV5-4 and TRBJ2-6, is ETGVTQSPTHLIKTRGQQVTLRCSSQSGHNTVSWYQQALGQGPQFIFQYYREEENGRGNFPPRFSGLQFPNYSSELNVNALELDDSALYLCASSNPGTSSGANVLTFGAGSRLTVL.

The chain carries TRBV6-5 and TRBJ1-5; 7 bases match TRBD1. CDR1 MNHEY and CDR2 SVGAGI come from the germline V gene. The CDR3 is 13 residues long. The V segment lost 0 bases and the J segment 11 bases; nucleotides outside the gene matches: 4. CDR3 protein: CASSYSDQGAQHF. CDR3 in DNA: TGTGCCAGCAGTTACTCGGACCAGGGGGCCCAGCATTTT.

The CDR3 nucleotides read TGTGCCAGCAGCCCAGACCCCCGAGGGGATACGCAGTATTTT. Its translation: CASSPDPRGDTQYF. This chain joins TRBV11-3 and TRBJ2-3, with a tentative D call TRBD2 (5 bases). Trimming pared 5 bases from V and 6 bases from J, leaving 15 bases between. CDR1 SGHNT and CDR2 YENEEA come from the germline V gene. The CDR3 sequence is 14 residues long. The entire variable domain, with the rest obtained from reference TRBV11-3 and TRBJ2-3, is as follows: EAGVVQSPRYKIIEKKQPVAFWCNPISGHNTLYWYLQNLGQGPELLIRYENEEAVDDSQLPKDRFSAERLKGVDSTLKIQPAELGDSAVYLCASSPDPRGDTQYFGPGTRLTVL.

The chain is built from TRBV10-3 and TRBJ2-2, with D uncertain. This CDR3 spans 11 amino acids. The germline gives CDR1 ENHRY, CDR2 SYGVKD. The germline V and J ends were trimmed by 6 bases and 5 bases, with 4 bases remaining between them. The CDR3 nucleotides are TGTGCCATCAGGCGAACCGGGGAGCTGTTTTTT. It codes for CAIRRTGELFF.

The CDR3 region has the DNA TGTGCCAGCAGCTTAGGATTGACAGGTTATAATAACTATGGCTACACCTTC. Translated, it gives CASSLGLTGYNNYGYTF. The rearrangement uses TRBV7-2 and TRBJ1-2; possible D gene TRBD1, 6 bases. The CDR3 is 17 residues long. Trimming cost V 1 base and J 1 base, with 16 bases left between them. In germline, CDR1 is SGHTA, CDR2 FQGNSA.

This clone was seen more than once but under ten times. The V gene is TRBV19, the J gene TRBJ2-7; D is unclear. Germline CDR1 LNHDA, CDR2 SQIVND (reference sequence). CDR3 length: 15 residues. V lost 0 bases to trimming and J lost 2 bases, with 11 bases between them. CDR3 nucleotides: TGTGCCAGTAGTATAGACTCGCGGCTTCCCTACGAGCAGTACTTC. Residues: CASSIDSRLPYEQYF. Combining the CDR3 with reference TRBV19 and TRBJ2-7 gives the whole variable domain DGGITQSPKYLFRKEGQNVTLSCEQNLNHDAMYWYRQDPGQGLRLIYYSQIVNDFQKGDIAEGYSVSREKKESFPLTVTSAQKNPTAFYLCASSIDSRLPYEQYFGPGTRLTVT.

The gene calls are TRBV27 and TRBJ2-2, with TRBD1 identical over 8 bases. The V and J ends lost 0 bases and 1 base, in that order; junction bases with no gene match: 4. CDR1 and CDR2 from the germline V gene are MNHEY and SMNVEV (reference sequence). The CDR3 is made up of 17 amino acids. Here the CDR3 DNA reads TGTGCCAGCAGTTTATCTTCTGGACAGGGGAACACCGGGGAGCTGTTTTTT. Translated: CASSLSSGQGNTGELFF.

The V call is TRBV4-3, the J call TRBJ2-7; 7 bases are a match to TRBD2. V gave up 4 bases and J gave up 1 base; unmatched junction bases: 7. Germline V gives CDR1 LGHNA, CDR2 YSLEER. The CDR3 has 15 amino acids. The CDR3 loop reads CASSPGGGSSYEQYF. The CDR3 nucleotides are TGCGCCAGCAGCCCTGGGGGAGGGAGTTCCTACGAGCAGTACTTC.

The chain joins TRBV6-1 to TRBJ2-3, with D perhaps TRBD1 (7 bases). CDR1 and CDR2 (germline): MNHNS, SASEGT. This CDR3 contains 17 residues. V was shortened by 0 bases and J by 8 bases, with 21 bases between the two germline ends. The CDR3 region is CASSEALRGQGGVTQYF. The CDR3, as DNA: TGTGCCAGCAGTGAAGCGCTCCGGGGTCAGGGGGGAGTTACGCAGTATTTT.

The CDR3 DNA is TGCAGCGCCCGGGACACCGGGGAGACCCAGTACTTC. Residues: CSARDTGETQYF. The chain uses TRBV29-1 and TRBJ2-5; D may be TRBD1 (6 bases). V dropped 7 bases and J dropped 5 bases, with 14 bases sitting between them. This CDR3 region has 12 residues. Germline CDR1 is SQVTM and CDR2 is ANQGSEA.

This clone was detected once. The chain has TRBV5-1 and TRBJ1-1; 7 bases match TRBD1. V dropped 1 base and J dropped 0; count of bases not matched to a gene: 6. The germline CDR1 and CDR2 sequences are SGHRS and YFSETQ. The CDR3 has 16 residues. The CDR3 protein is CASSLSQTGMNTEAFF. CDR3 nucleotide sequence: TGCGCCAGCAGCTTGTCTCAGACAGGGATGAACACTGAAGCTTTCTTT.

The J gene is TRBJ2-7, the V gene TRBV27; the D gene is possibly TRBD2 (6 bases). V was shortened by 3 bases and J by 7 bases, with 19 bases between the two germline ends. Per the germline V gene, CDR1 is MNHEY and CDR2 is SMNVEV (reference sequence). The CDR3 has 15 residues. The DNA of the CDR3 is TGTGCCAGCAGTTTTCTTTCGGGACTCGATGGGGAGCAGTACTTC. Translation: CASSFLSGLDGEQYF.

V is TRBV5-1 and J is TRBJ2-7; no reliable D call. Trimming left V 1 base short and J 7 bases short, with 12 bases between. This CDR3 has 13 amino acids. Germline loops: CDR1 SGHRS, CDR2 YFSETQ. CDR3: CASSLIQSGEQYF. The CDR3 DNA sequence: TGCGCCAGCAGCTTGATACAGAGTGGGGAGCAGTACTTC.

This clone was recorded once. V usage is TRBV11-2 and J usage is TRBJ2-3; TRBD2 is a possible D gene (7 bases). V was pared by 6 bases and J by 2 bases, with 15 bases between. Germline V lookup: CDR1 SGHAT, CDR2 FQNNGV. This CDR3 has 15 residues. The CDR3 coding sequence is TGTGCCAGCAGACGGGGGGCCTACCCCACAGATACGCAGTATTTT. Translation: CASRRGAYPTDTQYF. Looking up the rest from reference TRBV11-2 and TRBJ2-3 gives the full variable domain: EAGVAQSPRYKIIEKRQSVAFWCNPISGHATLYWYQQILGQGPKLLIQFQNNGVVDDSQLPKDRFSAERLKGVDSTLKIQPAKLEDSAVYLCASRRGAYPTDTQYFGPGTRLTVL.

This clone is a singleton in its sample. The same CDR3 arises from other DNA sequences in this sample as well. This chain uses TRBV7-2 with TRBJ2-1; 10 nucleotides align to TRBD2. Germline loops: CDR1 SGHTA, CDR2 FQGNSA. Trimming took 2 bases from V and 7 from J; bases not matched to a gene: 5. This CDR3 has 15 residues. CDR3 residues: CASSLQASGSNEQFF. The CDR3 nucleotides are TGTGCCAGCAGCTTACAGGCTAGCGGGAGTAATGAGCAGTTCTTC.

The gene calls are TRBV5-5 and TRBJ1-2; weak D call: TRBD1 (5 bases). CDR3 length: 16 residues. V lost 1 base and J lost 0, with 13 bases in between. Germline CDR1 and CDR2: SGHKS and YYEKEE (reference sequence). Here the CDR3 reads CASSLKGGAPNYGYTF. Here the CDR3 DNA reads TGTGCCAGCAGCTTGAAGGGAGGGGCGCCTAACTATGGCTACACCTTC. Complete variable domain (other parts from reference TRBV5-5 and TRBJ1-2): DAGVTQSPTHLIKTRGQQVTLRCSPISGHKSVSWYQQVLGQGPQFIFQYYEKEERGRGNFPDRFSARQFPNYSSELNVNALLLGDSALYLCASSLKGGAPNYGYTFGSGTRLTVV.

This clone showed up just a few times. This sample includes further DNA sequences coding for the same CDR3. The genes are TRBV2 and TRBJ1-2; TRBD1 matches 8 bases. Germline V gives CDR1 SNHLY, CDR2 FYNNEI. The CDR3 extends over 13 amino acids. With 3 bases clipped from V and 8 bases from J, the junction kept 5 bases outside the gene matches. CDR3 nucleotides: TGTGCCAGCAGTGATAGGACAGGGTACGGCTACACCTTC. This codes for CASSDRTGYGYTF.

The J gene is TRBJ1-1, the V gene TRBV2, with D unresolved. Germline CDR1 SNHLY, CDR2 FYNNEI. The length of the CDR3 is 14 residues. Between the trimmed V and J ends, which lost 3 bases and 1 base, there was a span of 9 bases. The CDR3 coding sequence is TGTGCCAGCAGTGACAGGTTGGGGAACACTGAAGCTTTCTTT. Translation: CASSDRLGNTEAFF.

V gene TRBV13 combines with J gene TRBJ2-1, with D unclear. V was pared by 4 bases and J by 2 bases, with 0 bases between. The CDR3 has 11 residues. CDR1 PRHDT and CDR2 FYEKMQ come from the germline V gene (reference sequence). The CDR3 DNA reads TGTGCCAGCAGCTCCTACAATGAGCAGTTCTTC. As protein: CASSSYNEQFF.

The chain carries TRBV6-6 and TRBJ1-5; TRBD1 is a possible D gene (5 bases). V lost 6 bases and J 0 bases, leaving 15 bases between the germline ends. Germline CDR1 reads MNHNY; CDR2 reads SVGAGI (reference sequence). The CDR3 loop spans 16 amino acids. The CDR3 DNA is TGTGCCAGCAGGGACTCCGGGACGCCTAGCAATCAGCCCCAGCATTTT. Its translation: CASRDSGTPSNQPQHF.

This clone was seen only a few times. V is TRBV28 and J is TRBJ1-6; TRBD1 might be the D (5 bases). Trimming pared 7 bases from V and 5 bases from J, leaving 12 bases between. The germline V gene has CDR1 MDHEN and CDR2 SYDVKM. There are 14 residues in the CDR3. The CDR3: CASTPPGDNSPLHF. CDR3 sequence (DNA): TGTGCCAGCACTCCCCCGGGGGATAATTCACCCCTCCACTTT.

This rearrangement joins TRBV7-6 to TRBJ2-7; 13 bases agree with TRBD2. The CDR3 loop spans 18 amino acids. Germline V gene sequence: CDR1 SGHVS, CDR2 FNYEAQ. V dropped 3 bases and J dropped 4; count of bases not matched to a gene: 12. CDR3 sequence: CASSFGTSGAALGYEQYF. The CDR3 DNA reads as TGTGCCAGCAGCTTTGGGACTAGCGGGGCTGCACTTGGGTACGAGCAGTACTTC.

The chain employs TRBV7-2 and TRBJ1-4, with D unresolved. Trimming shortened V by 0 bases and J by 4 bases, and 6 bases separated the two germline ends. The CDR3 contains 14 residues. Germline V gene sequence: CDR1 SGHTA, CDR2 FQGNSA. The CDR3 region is CASSLAGINEKLFF. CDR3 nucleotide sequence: TGTGCCAGCAGCTTAGCGGGAATTAATGAAAAACTGTTTTTT.

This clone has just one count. The chain's CDR3 is CASRHSKNTGELFF. The CDR3 coding sequence is TGTGCCAGCAGACACTCTAAGAACACCGGGGAGCTGTTTTTT. The rearrangement uses TRBV27 and TRBJ2-2; D is uncertain. In germline, CDR1 is MNHEY, CDR2 SMNVEV (reference sequence). V was trimmed by 6 bases and J by 1 base, leaving 9 bases between them. The CDR3 spans 14 residues.

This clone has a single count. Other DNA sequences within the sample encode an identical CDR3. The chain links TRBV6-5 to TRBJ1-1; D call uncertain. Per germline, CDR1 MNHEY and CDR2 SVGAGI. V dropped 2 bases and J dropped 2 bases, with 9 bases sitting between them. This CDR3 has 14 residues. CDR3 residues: CASSYVGPNTEAFF. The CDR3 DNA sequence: TGTGCCAGCAGTTACGTCGGACCAAACACTGAAGCTTTCTTT.

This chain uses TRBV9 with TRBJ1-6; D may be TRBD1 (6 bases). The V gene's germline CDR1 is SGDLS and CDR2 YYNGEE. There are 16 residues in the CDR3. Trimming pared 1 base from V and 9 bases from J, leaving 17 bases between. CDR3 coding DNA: TGTGCCAGCAGCGTACAGCCGTCACAGGGAGGTTCACCCCTCCACTTT. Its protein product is CASSVQPSQGGSPLHF.

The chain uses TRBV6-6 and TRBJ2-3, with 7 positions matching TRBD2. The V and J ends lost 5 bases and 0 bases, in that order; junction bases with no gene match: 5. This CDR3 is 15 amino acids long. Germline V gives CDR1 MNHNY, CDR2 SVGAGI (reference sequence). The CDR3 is CASSPSGASTDTQYF. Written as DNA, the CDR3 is TGTGCCAGCAGTCCCAGCGGGGCTAGCACAGATACGCAGTATTTT.

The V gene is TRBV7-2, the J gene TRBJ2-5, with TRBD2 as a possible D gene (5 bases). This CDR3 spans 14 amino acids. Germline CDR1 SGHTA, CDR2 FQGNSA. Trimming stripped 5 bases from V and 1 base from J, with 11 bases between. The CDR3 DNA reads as TGTGCCAGCAGCCAGCCGGGGATCCAAGAGACCCAGTACTTC. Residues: CASSQPGIQETQYF.